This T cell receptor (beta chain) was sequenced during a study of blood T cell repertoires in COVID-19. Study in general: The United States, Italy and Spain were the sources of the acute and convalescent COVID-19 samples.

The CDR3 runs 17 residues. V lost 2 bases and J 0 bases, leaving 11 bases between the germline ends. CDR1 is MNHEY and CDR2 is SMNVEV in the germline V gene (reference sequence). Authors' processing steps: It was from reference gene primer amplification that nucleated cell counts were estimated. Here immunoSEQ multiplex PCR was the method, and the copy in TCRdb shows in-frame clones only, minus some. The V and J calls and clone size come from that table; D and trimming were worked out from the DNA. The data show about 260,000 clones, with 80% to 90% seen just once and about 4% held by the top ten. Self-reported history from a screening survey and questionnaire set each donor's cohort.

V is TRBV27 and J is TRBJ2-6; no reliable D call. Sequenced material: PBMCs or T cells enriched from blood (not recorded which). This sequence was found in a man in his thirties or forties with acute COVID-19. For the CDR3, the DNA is TGTGCCAGCAGTTTAGGGCAGGTGCCCTCTGGGGCCAACGTCCTGACTTTC. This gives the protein CASSLGQVPSGANVLTF.